The 18 T cell receptor beta chains listed next were all sequenced from one sample in a study of beta chain features in type 1 diabetes. The isolated RNA, all of it, was reverse transcribed, so expressed TCRB transcripts were what got sequenced. The data were produced by immunoSEQ multiplex PCR, yet TCRdb's version contains in-frame clones alone and is incomplete. Of roughly 450,000 clones in the sample, roughly an eighth were seen once. Sequencing was performed on naive CD4+ T cells from blood. The receptors were gathered from a woman in her late teens or twenties in good health.

The V gene is TRBV7-2, the J gene TRBJ2-2; D is possibly TRBD2 (5 bases). Germline CDR1 is SGHTA and CDR2 is FQGNSA. The V gene lost 4 bases and the J gene lost 7 bases, with 16 bases spanning the gap. This CDR3 region has 15 residues. The CDR3 spells CASSSAANGGGELFF. CDR3 DNA: TGTGCCAGCAGCTCAGCGGCCAACGGAGGCGGGGAGCTGTTTTTT.

V is TRBV4-3 and J is TRBJ1-1; D might be TRBD1 (5 bases). This CDR3 is built from 15 residues. Trimming removed 0 bases at V and 9 bases at J, with 17 bases between. Germline V CDR1 and CDR2: LGHNA, YSLEER. The CDR3 spells CASSQDTGGGVQAFF. Written as DNA, the CDR3 is TGCGCCAGCAGCCAAGATACAGGAGGCGGGGTTCAAGCTTTCTTT.

The chain combines TRBV10-3 with TRBJ1-2; tentative D call: TRBD1 (6 bases). The ends were cut back, 0 bases at V and 8 bases at J, with 13 bases in the middle. The germline V gene encodes CDR1 ENHRY and CDR2 SYGVKD. The CDR3 extends over 14 amino acids. The CDR3 spells CAISESSGAYGYTF. CDR3 DNA sequence: TGTGCCATCAGTGAGTCTTCGGGGGCCTACGGCTACACCTTC.

The genes are TRBV18 and TRBJ2-1, with 10 bases fitting TRBD2. The CDR3 is made up of 15 amino acids. The trim removed 3 bases at V and 4 bases at J, leaving 3 bases unmatched. CDR1 and CDR2 (germline): KGHSH, LQKENI. The DNA for the CDR3 is TGTGCCAGCTCACCGACGACTAGCGGGTACAATGAGCAGTTCTTC. As protein: CASSPTTSGYNEQFF.

The chain is built from TRBV5-1 and TRBJ2-7, with TRBD1 matching 8 bases. CDR3 size: 14 residues. Germline V gives CDR1 SGHRS, CDR2 YFSETQ. V dropped 4 bases and J dropped 3; count of bases not matched to a gene: 6. CDR3 in amino acids: CASSTGQGRYEQYF. CDR3 bases: TGCGCCAGCAGCACCGGACAGGGTCGCTACGAGCAGTACTTC.

The chain employs TRBV7-2 and TRBJ2-5; 14 bases match TRBD2. The germline CDR1 and CDR2 sequences are SGHTA and FQGNSA. V trimming: 4 bases; J trimming: 1 base; junction bases outside the gene matches: 2. The CDR3 has 16 residues. The CDR3 nucleotides read TGTGCCAGCAGCTGGGGACTAGCGGGAGCCCAAGAGACCCAGTACTTC. It yields the protein CASSWGLAGAQETQYF. Full variable domain (outside the CDR3, taken from reference TRBV7-2 and TRBJ2-5): GAGVSQSPSNKVTEKGKDVELRCDPISGHTALYWYRQSLGQGLEFLIYFQGNSAPDKSGLPSDRFSAERTGGSVSTLTIQRTQQEDSAVYLCASSWGLAGAQETQYFGPGTRLLVL.

Concerning this clone itself: An end of the junction differs from the germline gene, which may be a read error. The V and J genes are TRBV7-2 and TRBJ2-3; D gene uncertain. The V gene's germline CDR1 is SGHTA and CDR2 FQGNSA. The CDR3 spans 15 residues. CDR3 residues: CASSQVRSILDTQYF. The DNA of the CDR3 is TGCGCCAGCAGCCAGGTTAGATCGATTCTGGATACGCAGTATTTT.

The V call is TRBV27, the J call TRBJ2-3; tentatively, D is TRBD2 (6 bases). With 6 bases removed from V and 3 bases from J, the gap between germline ends came to 16 bases. Germline assignment: CDR1 MNHEY and CDR2 SMNVEV (reference sequence). The CDR3 covers 15 residues. As DNA, the CDR3 is TGTGCCAGCAGCCCGGCGGGACGCAATACAGATACGCAGTATTTT. Translation: CASSPAGRNTDTQYF.

The chain combines TRBV2 with TRBJ2-3, with D tentatively TRBD2 (6 bases). Trimming removed 6 bases from V and 4 bases from J, with 14 bases in between. CDR1 is SNHLY and CDR2 is FYNNEI in the germline V gene. This CDR3 is built from 14 residues. CDR3 DNA sequence: TGTGCCAGCAGCCGCGGACTAACGGCAGATACGCAGTATTTT. It is translated as CASSRGLTADTQYF.

This clone was picked up a small number of times. The chain employs TRBV6-5 and TRBJ2-7, with D uncertain. Germline V gene lookup returns CDR1 MNHEY and CDR2 SVGAGI. The CDR3 has 13 residues. V was cut by 4 bases and J by 1 base, with 8 bases left in between. This CDR3 reads CASSSRLSYEQYF. The CDR3 DNA follows: TGTGCCAGCAGTTCTCGGCTTTCCTACGAGCAGTACTTC.

This chain connects TRBV5-1 to TRBJ2-1; D perhaps matches TRBD2 (6 bases). V lost 4 bases and J lost 10, with 24 bases in between. Germline V gene lookup returns CDR1 SGHRS and CDR2 YFSETQ. This CDR3 is built from 16 residues. The CDR3 DNA is TGCGCCAGCAGCCCGGGACTTATCGACGAGGCGGGCGAGCAGTTCTTC. Protein sequence: CASSPGLIDEAGEQFF.

This clone was counted once. The chain links TRBV5-4 to TRBJ1-4; TRBD1 might be the D (6 bases). V shed 2 bases and J shed 7 bases, with 9 bases lying between them. The germline V gene encodes CDR1 SGHNT and CDR2 YYREEE (reference sequence). The CDR3 runs to 13 residues. The CDR3 DNA reads as TGTGCCAGCAGCTTAGTGGACAGTGAAAAACTGTTTTTT. This codes for CASSLVDSEKLFF.

The sample holds a few counts of this clone. This chain joins TRBV6-5 and TRBJ2-5; TRBD1 is a possible D gene (6 bases). CDR3 length: 13 amino acids. V lost 5 bases to trimming and J lost 2 bases, with 9 bases between them. Germline lookup yields CDR1 MNHEY and CDR2 SVGAGI. The CDR3 reads CASSPQGQETQYF. As DNA, the CDR3 is TGTGCCAGCAGTCCTCAGGGGCAAGAGACCCAGTACTTC.

The chain has TRBV6-5 and TRBJ2-3, with 7 positions matching TRBD1. CDR3 size: 15 residues. Germline assignment: CDR1 MNHEY and CDR2 SVGAGI. The ends lost 2 bases at V and 0 bases at J; junction bases unmatched: 2. Here the CDR3 DNA reads TGTGCCAGCAGTTACGACAGGGTTAGCACAGATACGCAGTATTTT. It encodes CASSYDRVSTDTQYF.

V gene TRBV1 combines with J gene TRBJ2-3. TRBV1 is recorded as a pseudogene. This CDR3 has 14 residues. CDR3 residues: CTSSQVGRADTQYF. The CDR3 DNA sequence: TGCACCAGCAGCCAAGTAGGGCGAGCGGATACGCAGTATTTT.

This clone was found a few times. The chain carries TRBV18 and TRBJ2-7; TRBD1 matches 11 bases. This CDR3 spans 15 amino acids. V shed 3 bases and J 4 bases; nucleotides not matched to a gene: 5. The germline V gene has CDR1 KGHSH and CDR2 LQKENI. CDR3 in amino acids: CASSPPGTGGYEQYF. In DNA form, the CDR3 reads TGTGCCAGCTCACCCCCCGGGACAGGGGGTTACGAGCAGTACTTC.

The chain uses TRBV29-1 and TRBJ2-5; perhaps TRBD2 as D (6 bases). The end of the DNA is better explained by TRBJ2-7, so the J call may be wrong. The CDR3 is made up of 15 amino acids. CDR1 and CDR2 (germline): SQVTM, ANQGSEA. The CDR3 here is CSVERGSGGLNEQYF. The DNA for the CDR3 is TGCAGCGTTGAACGGGGGAGTGGTGGTTTGAACGAGCAGTACTTC.

This clone was counted a few times. The chain couples TRBV29-1 to TRBJ1-2; D unclear. Germline CDR1 reads SQVTM; CDR2 reads ANQGSEA. Trimming took 6 bases from V and 2 from J, leaving 16 bases between them. The CDR3 has 14 amino acids. CDR3 amino acids: CSVTTAPGNYGYTF. The CDR3 region has the DNA TGCAGCGTGACTACAGCGCCGGGGAACTATGGCTACACCTTC.